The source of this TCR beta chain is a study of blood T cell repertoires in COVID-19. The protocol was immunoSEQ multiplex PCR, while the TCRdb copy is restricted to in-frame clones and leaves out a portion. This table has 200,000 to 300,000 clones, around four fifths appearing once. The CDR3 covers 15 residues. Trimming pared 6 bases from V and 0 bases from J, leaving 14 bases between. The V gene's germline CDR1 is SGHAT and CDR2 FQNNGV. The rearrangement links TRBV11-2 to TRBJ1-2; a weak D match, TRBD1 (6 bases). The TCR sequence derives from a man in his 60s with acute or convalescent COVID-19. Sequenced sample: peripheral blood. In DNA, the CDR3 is TGTGCCAGCAGACCGACAGGTTCAGCTAACTATGGCTACACCTTC. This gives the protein CASRPTGSANYGYTF.